A single sample gave rise to the 9 T cell receptor beta chains below, sequenced in a study of blood T cell repertoires in COVID-19. The repertoire was sequenced with immunoSEQ multiplex PCR; TCRdb's copy has only in-frame clones and lacks some. This sample has 120,000 or so clones; 90% occur once, and the top ten carry 3.8%. The sample taken for sequencing was peripheral blood. The receptor set was obtained from a woman aged 55-69 years with COVID-19, enrolled during active disease.

V and J are TRBV6-2 or TRBV6-3 and TRBJ2-1; TRBD2 is a possible D gene (7 bases). The V gene lost 0 bases and the J gene lost 2 bases, with 11 bases spanning the gap. CDR1 is MNHEY, CDR2 SVGEGT, per germline. The CDR3 extends over 16 amino acids. The CDR3 region is CASSYSGAGAYNEQFF. In nucleotides, the CDR3 is TGTGCCAGCAGTTACTCGGGGGCGGGGGCCTACAATGAGCAGTTCTTC.

The count of this clone is one. The chain carries TRBV19 and TRBJ1-3; D is possibly TRBD1 (6 bases). Germline V gene data show CDR1 as LNHDA and CDR2 as SQIVND (reference sequence). The CDR3 is made up of 13 amino acids. Trimming left V 8 bases short and J 2 bases short, with 10 bases between. The CDR3 loop is CASVQGPGNTIYF. CDR3 in DNA: TGTGCCAGTGTACAGGGTCCTGGAAACACCATATATTTT.

This chain joins TRBV7-2 and TRBJ1-1; a possible D gene is TRBD1 (5 bases). Germline-derived CDR1 and CDR2 are SGHTA and FQGNSA. The CDR3 extends over 15 amino acids. Trimming pared 5 bases from V and 2 bases from J, leaving 15 bases between. CDR3 amino acids: CASSARDGGNTEAFF. For the CDR3, the DNA is TGTGCCAGCAGCGCCCGGGACGGGGGTAACACTGAAGCTTTCTTT. The whole variable domain, filled in from reference TRBV7-2 and TRBJ1-1, reads GAGVSQSPSNKVTEKGKDVELRCDPISGHTALYWYRQSLGQGLEFLIYFQGNSAPDKSGLPSDRFSAERTGGSVSTLTIQRTQQEDSAVYLCASSARDGGNTEAFFGQGTRLTVV.

The chain is built from TRBV4-2 and TRBJ2-7; D possibly corresponds to TRBD2 (6 bases). The germline gives CDR1 LGHNA, CDR2 YNFKEQ. The CDR3 is 16 amino acids. Trimming left V 0 bases short and J 3 bases short, with 15 bases between. The CDR3: CASSQELRGRVYEQYF. For the CDR3, the DNA is TGTGCCAGCAGCCAAGAGCTGCGGGGAAGGGTCTACGAGCAGTACTTC.

The J gene is TRBJ2-5, the V gene TRBV5-6; 9 bases match TRBD1. The CDR3 is 14 amino acids. The germline V gene has CDR1 SGHDT and CDR2 YYEEEE. With V trimmed by 3 bases and J by 3 bases, 3 bases remained unmatched. CDR3 residues: CASSYRDREETQYF. The DNA for the CDR3 is TGTGCCAGCAGCTACCGGGACAGGGAAGAGACCCAGTACTTC.

The CDR3 nucleotides read TGTGCCAGCAGCCGAAACAGGGATAACTATGGCTACACCTTC. Translated, it gives CASSRNRDNYGYTF. The chain combines TRBV7-8 with TRBJ1-2, with TRBD1 as a possible D gene (6 bases). The CDR3 loop spans 14 amino acids. The germline V and J ends were trimmed by 5 bases and 1 base, with 11 bases remaining between them. Germline CDR1 and CDR2: SGHVS and FQNEAQ.

The J gene is TRBJ1-6, the V gene TRBV11-2; tentative D call: TRBD1 (6 bases). Trimming took off 2 bases at V and 2 bases at J, with 10 bases between the two ends. The length of the CDR3 is 16 residues. Germline lookup yields CDR1 SGHAT and CDR2 FQNNGV. CDR3 in amino acids: CASSLLGAAYNSPLHF. The CDR3, as DNA: TGTGCCAGCAGCTTACTGGGGGCCGCCTATAATTCACCCCTCCACTTT.

V and J are TRBV29-1 and TRBJ2-1; 10 bases match TRBD1. Germline lookup yields CDR1 SQVTM and CDR2 ANQGSEA. Trimming removed 1 base from V and 4 bases from J; junction bases left unmatched: 4. The CDR3 covers 15 residues. For the CDR3, the DNA is TGCAGCGTTGAAGGCGGACAGGGGGGGTACAATGAGCAGTTCTTC. Translating gives CSVEGGQGGYNEQFF.

This chain links TRBV5-4 with TRBJ1-6, with 9 bases that match TRBD1. V shed 3 bases, J shed 10 bases, and the junction held 5 bases outside the gene matches. Germline V lookup: CDR1 SGHNT, CDR2 YYREEE (reference sequence). The CDR3 is 14 residues long. CDR3 loop: CASSSTGGESPLHF. Written as DNA, the CDR3 is TGTGCCAGCAGCTCTACAGGGGGCGAGTCACCCCTCCACTTT.